Below are 9 T cell receptor beta chains sequenced from a single sample in a study of sequential checkpoint blockade in melanoma. Treatment here: randomized to nivolumab then ipilimumab (arm A) or the reverse (arm B). Measured with immunoSEQ multiplex PCR; TCRdb has only the in-frame clones, and not every one. The repertoire consists of some 10,000 clones, with around 28% occurring once and the leading ten covering over 25%. The sample consisted of tumor tissue (inferred from file names), taken from a patient given nivolumab and ipilimumab in sequence. Receptor source: a human donor with melanoma.

This chain joins TRBV5-1 and TRBJ1-1; TRBD1 might be the D (5 bases). Germline V gene lookup returns CDR1 SGHRS and CDR2 YFSETQ. The CDR3 contains 18 residues. The V end was cut by 0 bases, the J end by 3 bases, with 21 bases between. This CDR3 reads CASSLGVGVTNVDTEAFF. The CDR3 region has the DNA TGCGCCAGCAGCTTGGGAGTGGGGGTTACTAACGTGGACACTGAAGCTTTCTTT.

The chain employs TRBV30 and TRBJ2-5; D remains unclear. V shed 0 bases and J shed 4 bases, with 9 bases lying between them. Germline V gene data show CDR1 as GTSNPN and CDR2 as SVGIG (reference sequence). The CDR3 runs 13 residues. Written as DNA, the CDR3 is TGTGCCTGGAGTGTTAATCTCGGAGAGACCCAGTACTTC. Residues: CAWSVNLGETQYF. Variable domain in full (rest from reference TRBV30 and TRBJ2-5): SQTIHQWPATLVQPVGSPLSLECTVEGTSNPNLYWYRQAAGRGLQLLFYSVGIGQISSEVPQNLSASRPQDRQFILSSKKLLLSDSGFYLCAWSVNLGETQYFGPGTRLLVL.

V usage is TRBV4-1 and J usage is TRBJ2-7; TRBD2 matches 8 bases. CDR1 and CDR2 from the germline V gene are MGHRA and YSYEKL. The CDR3 is 13 amino acids. V lost 3 bases to trimming and J lost 6 bases; unmatched junction nucleotides: 4. Here the CDR3 DNA reads TGCGCCAGCAGCCACGAGCGGGGGATCGAGCAGTACTTC. Translation: CASSHERGIEQYF.

A few counts support this clone. This chain connects TRBV11-3 to TRBJ2-1, with 11 bases fitting TRBD2. CDR3 length equals 16 residues. V shed 5 bases, J shed 6 bases, and the junction held 9 bases outside the gene matches. The V gene's germline CDR1 is SGHNT and CDR2 YENEEA. The CDR3 region is CASSPALAGGLNEQFF. CDR3 bases: TGTGCCAGCAGCCCTGCCTTAGCGGGGGGGCTCAATGAGCAGTTCTTC.

Only a few counts were recorded for this clone. V gene TRBV6-8 combines with J gene TRBJ2-7; TRBD1 or TRBD2 may be the D gene (5 bases each). Between the trimmed V and J ends, which lost 6 bases and 2 bases, there was a span of 17 bases. Germline V gene data show CDR1 as MNHGY and CDR2 as SAAAGT. There are 15 residues in the CDR3. The CDR3 DNA follows: TGTGCCAGCAGAACCGGGACGGCGACCCCCTACGAGCAGTACTTC. Amino acid sequence: CASRTGTATPYEQYF.

The V gene is TRBV5-1, the J gene TRBJ2-1, with D hard to call. From germline, CDR1 is SGHRS and CDR2 YFSETQ. The CDR3 totals 14 residues. V shed 0 bases and J shed 6 bases, with 10 bases lying between them. As DNA, the CDR3 is TGCGCCAGCAGCTTGGAAGGCGGAAGCAATGAGCAGTTCTTC. Translating gives CASSLEGGSNEQFF.

The chain recombines TRBV30 with TRBJ1-4; tentatively, D is TRBD1 (5 bases). CDR1 is GTSNPN, CDR2 SVGIG, per germline (reference sequence). The CDR3 is 15 amino acids. Trimming cost V 8 bases and J 4 bases, with 20 bases left between them. The DNA of the CDR3 is TGTGCCGGAGGTCAGGGAAACAGCCGTAATGAAAAACTGTTTTTT. Its translation is CAGGQGNSRNEKLFF. The variable domain in full, completed from reference TRBV30 and TRBJ1-4, reads SQTIHQWPATLVQPVGSPLSLECTVEGTSNPNLYWYRQAAGRGLQLLFYSVGIGQISSEVPQNLSASRPQDRQFILSSKKLLLSDSGFYLCAGGQGNSRNEKLFFGSGTQLSVL.

The chain combines TRBV2 with TRBJ2-1; 14 bases line up with TRBD2. This CDR3 is built from 13 residues. After removal of 6 bases from V and 9 bases from J, the junction contained 1 base not matched to a gene. Germline lookup yields CDR1 SNHLY and CDR2 FYNNEI. The CDR3 reads CASRTSGGGEQFF. CDR3 sequence (DNA): TGTGCCAGCAGGACTAGCGGGGGGGGTGAGCAGTTCTTC.

This clone has more than one count but fewer than ten. This sequence joins TRBV11-3 and TRBJ2-5; 7 nucleotides line up with TRBD2. The ends lost 2 bases at V and 3 bases at J; junction bases unmatched: 3. The CDR3 contains 14 residues. The germline V gene has CDR1 SGHNT and CDR2 YENEEA. CDR3 region: CASSLMGGEETQYF. The CDR3 DNA follows: TGTGCCAGCAGCTTAATGGGGGGGGAAGAGACCCAGTACTTC. The whole variable domain, filled in from reference TRBV11-3 and TRBJ2-5, reads EAGVVQSPRYKIIEKKQPVAFWCNPISGHNTLYWYLQNLGQGPELLIRYENEEAVDDSQLPKDRFSAERLKGVDSTLKIQPAELGDSAVYLCASSLMGGEETQYFGPGTRLLVL.